This T cell receptor beta chain was retrieved from a study of cytomegalovirus exposure and HLA in healthy donors. Notes on the study in general: Most CMV-associated TCR beta chains appeared HLA-restricted in a later analysis.

Comments on this clone: As yet, its antigen is unknown.

Germline V gene lookup returns CDR1 SGHVS and CDR2 FQNEAQ. Trimming took off 6 bases at V and 0 bases at J, with 23 bases between the two ends. This CDR3 is built from 19 residues. PCR primers comprised 60 Vbeta and 13 Jbeta primers. Measured with immunoSEQ multiplex PCR; TCRdb has only the in-frame clones, and not every one. The profile shows about 200,000 clones, roughly four fifths of them singletons. The TCR originated in a middle-aged man in good health and CMV-seropositive. The sample was PBMCs. V usage is TRBV7-8 and J usage is TRBJ2-2; possible D gene TRBD2, 6 bases. Written as DNA, the CDR3 is TGTGCCAGCAGTCCTAGCGACTCCCGATTGAGGGCGAACACCGGGGAGCTGTTTTTT. It codes for CASSPSDSRLRANTGELFF.